This TCR beta chain is drawn from a study of shared clonotypes between healthy human individuals. Regarding this clone: The target antigen is unknown.

TCRdb's copy holds only in-frame clones and misses some; the assay was immunoSEQ multiplex PCR. This sample has hundreds of thousands of clones, with roughly 96% found just once. Positive CCR7 selection of CD45RO-negative cells yielded the naive CD8 cells, and terminally differentiated effector memory CD45RA+ cells were excluded. None of the donors, who were healthy HIV-negative adults, had recently had acute infections or vaccinations. Overall study results and limits: Memory subsets had estimated richness that was generally smaller than that of naive subsets. Large sequencing depth failed to make sorted-subset sequencing complete, rarefaction showed. Non-shared clonotypes had lower generation probabilities than those shared by all four donors.

The sequenced sample consisted of naive CD8+ T cells sorted from blood. The receptor comes from a woman under 40 in good health.

CDR3 protein: CASSIGLAGAADTQYF. The DNA of the CDR3 is TGTGCCAGTAGTATTGGACTAGCGGGAGCCGCAGATACGCAGTATTTT. This rearrangement joins TRBV19 to TRBJ2-3; 13 bases are a match to TRBD2. J gave up 4 bases and V 3 bases, and 4 bases lay outside the gene matches. This CDR3 contains 16 residues. The germline CDR1 and CDR2 sequences are LNHDA and SQIVND (reference sequence).